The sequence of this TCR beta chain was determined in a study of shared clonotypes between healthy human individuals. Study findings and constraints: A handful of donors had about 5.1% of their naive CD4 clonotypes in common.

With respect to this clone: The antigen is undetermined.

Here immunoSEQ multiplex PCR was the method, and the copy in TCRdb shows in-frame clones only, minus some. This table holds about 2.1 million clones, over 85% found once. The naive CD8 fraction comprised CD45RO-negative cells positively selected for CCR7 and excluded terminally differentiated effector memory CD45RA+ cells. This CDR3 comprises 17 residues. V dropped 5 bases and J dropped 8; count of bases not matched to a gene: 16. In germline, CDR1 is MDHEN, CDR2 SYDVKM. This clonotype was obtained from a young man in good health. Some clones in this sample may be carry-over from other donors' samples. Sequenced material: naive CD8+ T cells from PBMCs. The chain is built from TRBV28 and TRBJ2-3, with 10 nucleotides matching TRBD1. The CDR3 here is CASSHRDRGFSGGTQYF. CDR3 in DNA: TGTGCCAGCAGTCACCGGGACAGGGGATTTTCAGGCGGTACGCAGTATTTT.